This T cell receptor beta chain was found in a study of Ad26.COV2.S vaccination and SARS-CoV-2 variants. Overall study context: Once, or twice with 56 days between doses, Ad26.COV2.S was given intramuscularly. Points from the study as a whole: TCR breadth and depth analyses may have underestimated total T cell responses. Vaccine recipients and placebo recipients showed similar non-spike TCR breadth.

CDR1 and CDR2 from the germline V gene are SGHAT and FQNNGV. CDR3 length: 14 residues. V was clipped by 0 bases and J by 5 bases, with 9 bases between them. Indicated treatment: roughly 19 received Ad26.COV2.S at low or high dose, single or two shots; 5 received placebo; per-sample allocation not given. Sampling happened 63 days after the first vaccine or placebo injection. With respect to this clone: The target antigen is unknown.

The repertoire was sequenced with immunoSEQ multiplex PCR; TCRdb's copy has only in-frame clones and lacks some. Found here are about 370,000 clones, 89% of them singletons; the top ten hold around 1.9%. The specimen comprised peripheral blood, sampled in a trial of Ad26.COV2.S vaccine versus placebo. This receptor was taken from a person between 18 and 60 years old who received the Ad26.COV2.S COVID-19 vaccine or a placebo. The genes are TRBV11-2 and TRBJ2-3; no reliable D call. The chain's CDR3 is CASSLDTWGDTQYF. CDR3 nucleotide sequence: TGTGCCAGCAGCTTAGATACCTGGGGAGATACGCAGTATTTT.